The T cell receptor (beta chain) described here comes from a study of T cells in Graves' hyperthyroidism and ophthalmopathy. As for the study in general: Sampling of peripheral blood happened at initial diagnosis, prior to any treatment. General study findings and limits: Before onset, by a median of around six months, the model predicted ophthalmopathy. A model built on 13 V-J features separated ophthalmopathy from stable hyperthyroidism.

Diagnoses used clinical symptoms, serum thyroxine and TRAb, thyroid ultrasound and orbital computed tomography. This clonotype was detected ten times or more. Its specificity is not known. V lost 8 bases and J lost 5, with 12 bases in between. The germline V gene has CDR1 MNHNS and CDR2 SASEGT. This CDR3 has 12 residues. Researchers took RNA transcripts and amplified the TCR beta CDR3 regions from them. HTBI primers were employed in a first-round RT-PCR of the TCR CDR3. TCRdb re-called the multiplex PCR reads through MiXCR, storing one row per CDR3 protein. The data show a few hundred thousand distinct CDR3 sequences, more than 15% seen once.

The chain employs TRBV6-1 and TRBJ1-2; no reliable D call. The sequence was collected from a woman younger than 30 with Graves' hyperthyroidism. Sequenced sample: blood. The CDR3 sequence: CASLGLGYGYTF. The CDR3, as DNA: TGTGCCAGCTTGGGGTTGGGGTATGGCTACACCTTC.